The rows below give T cell receptor beta chains drawn from one sample of a study of CD8 T cells in Susac syndrome. TCRdb fed the immunoSEQ multiplex PCR reads into MiXCR, producing one record per CDR3 protein. The sample lists about 300,000 distinct CDR3 sequences; about 88% were seen once. Material for sequencing was CD8+ T cells from PBMCs. The receptors derive from a human donor with multiple sclerosis. The CDR3 runs from the conserved cysteine through the conserved F or W. The D gene is left open where the match is weak. The size of a clone is reported for some rows only, either as once, few or many, or as a class for expanded clones.

V gene: TRBV28
clone size: NA
J gene: TRBJ2-1
D gene: NA
CDR3 DNA: TGTGCCAGCAGTTGGGTATCCGACAATGAGCAGTTCTTC
CDR3 protein: CASSWVSDNEQFF

V gene: TRBV12-3/TRBV12-4
clone size: NA
J gene: TRBJ2-2
D gene: TRBD1
CDR3 DNA: TGTGCCAGCAGCAGGGACAGGGGGAACACCGGGGAGCTGTTTTTT
CDR3 protein: CASSRDRGNTGELFF

V gene: TRBV12-3/TRBV12-4
clone size: NA
J gene: TRBJ2-2
D gene: NA
CDR3 DNA: TGTGCCAGCAGTTTTCGCCCAGCGGGCACCGGGGAGCTGTTTTTT
CDR3 protein: CASSFRPAGTGELFF

V gene: TRBV4-1
clone size: NA
J gene: TRBJ1-2
D gene: TRBD1
CDR3 DNA: TGCGCCAGCAGCCAAGTGGACAGGAGCTATGGCTACACCTTC
CDR3 protein: CASSQVDRSYGYTF

V gene: TRBV6-4
clone size: NA
J gene: TRBJ1-2
D gene: TRBD1
CDR3 DNA: TGTGCCAGCAGCAGACAGGGACCTAACTATGGCTACACCTTC
CDR3 protein: CASSRQGPNYGYTF

V gene: TRBV4-1
clone size: NA
J gene: TRBJ1-2
D gene: NA
CDR3 DNA: TGCGCCAGCAGCCAAGTAGATGGGGTATTCTATGGCTACACCTTC
CDR3 protein: CASSQVDGVFYGYTF

V gene: TRBV7-9
clone size: once
J gene: TRBJ2-3
D gene: NA
CDR3 DNA: TGTGCCAGCAGCCGACCGCCGGGGGAGACAGATACGCAGTATTTT
CDR3 protein: CASSRPPGETDTQYF

V gene: TRBV19
clone size: NA
J gene: TRBJ1-1
D gene: NA
CDR3 DNA: TGTGCCAGTAGTATAATCAGTACGGACCGGGGGACTGAAGCTTTCTTT
CDR3 protein: CASSIISTDRGTEAFF

V gene: TRBV9
clone size: NA
J gene: TRBJ2-2
D gene: TRBD1
CDR3 DNA: TGTGCCAGCACCGGACAGGGGGCTGCCGGGGAGCTGTTTTTT
CDR3 protein: CASTGQGAAGELFF

V gene: TRBV5-5
clone size: NA
J gene: TRBJ1-2
D gene: NA
CDR3 DNA: TGTGCCAGCAGCTTGACACAGGGTCACTCAATCTACACCTTC
CDR3 protein: CASSLTQGHSIYTF

V gene: TRBV4-1
clone size: NA
J gene: TRBJ2-1
D gene: NA
CDR3 DNA: TGCGCCAGCAGCCAAGATTTGGCAGGGAACTACAATGAGCAGTTCTTC
CDR3 protein: CASSQDLAGNYNEQFF

V gene: TRBV1
clone size: NA
J gene: TRBJ2-7
D gene: NA
CDR3 DNA: TGCACCAGCAGCCCCCGACAGCGGGGATCCTACGAGCAGTACTTC
CDR3 protein: CTSSPRQRGSYEQYF

V gene: TRBV3-1
clone size: NA
J gene: TRBJ2-7
D gene: NA
CDR3 DNA: TGTGCCAGCAGCCCCGGTGGCGGGGTTCATCTCTACGAGCAGTACTTC
CDR3 protein: CASSPGGGVHLYEQYF

V gene: TRBV14
clone size: once
J gene: TRBJ2-1
D gene: TRBD2
CDR3 DNA: TGTGCCAGCAGCCCCCTAGCGGGAGTTTTCAATGAGCAGTTCTTC
CDR3 protein: CASSPLAGVFNEQFF

V gene: TRBV15
clone size: NA
J gene: TRBJ2-3
D gene: TRBD2
CDR3 DNA: TGTGCCACCAGCAGGGGTTGGGACTTATGGCGGGAGCCAGATACGCAGTATTTT
CDR3 protein: CATSRGWDLWREPDTQYF

V gene: TRBV6-2/TRBV6-3
clone size: NA
J gene: TRBJ2-3
D gene: TRBD2
CDR3 DNA: TGTGCCAGCAGTTACGGTGGGACTAGGATCACAGATACGCAGTATTTT
CDR3 protein: CASSYGGTRITDTQYF

V gene: TRBV5-1
clone size: NA
J gene: TRBJ2-7
D gene: NA
CDR3 DNA: TGCGCCAGCAGCCCCCCGACTAGAGGGGTCGACGAGCAGTACTTC
CDR3 protein: CASSPPTRGVDEQYF

V gene: TRBV5-1
clone size: NA
J gene: TRBJ2-7
D gene: TRBD1
CDR3 DNA: TGCGCCAGCAGCTCCGGACAGGGGTTGGGCGAGCAGTACTTC
CDR3 protein: CASSSGQGLGEQYF

V gene: TRBV4-2
clone size: NA
J gene: TRBJ2-7
D gene: TRBD1
CDR3 DNA: TGTGCCAGCAGCCAAGAAATGATCCCGGGACAGGCACCCTACGAGCAGTACTTC
CDR3 protein: CASSQEMIPGQAPYEQYF

V gene: TRBV19
clone size: NA
J gene: TRBJ2-7
D gene: TRBD2
CDR3 DNA: TGTGCCAGTAGTATAGATAAAGCGGGAGAGCTCGAGCAGTACTTC
CDR3 protein: CASSIDKAGELEQYF

V gene: TRBV27
clone size: NA
J gene: TRBJ1-5
D gene: TRBD1
CDR3 DNA: TGTGCCAGCAGTCCGGGGGACAGGGGGCATCAGCCCCAGCATTTT
CDR3 protein: CASSPGDRGHQPQHF

V gene: TRBV4-2
clone size: once
J gene: TRBJ1-6
D gene: TRBD1
CDR3 DNA: TGTGCCAGCAGCCAAGAGCAGGGGGCAGTGGGTTCACCCCTCCACTTT
CDR3 protein: CASSQEQGAVGSPLHF

V gene: TRBV7-9
clone size: NA
J gene: TRBJ1-2
D gene: NA
CDR3 DNA: TGTGCCAGCAGTTCCGCTCCCGGGAATGGCTACACCTTC
CDR3 protein: CASSSAPGNGYTF

V gene: TRBV27
clone size: NA
J gene: TRBJ2-7
D gene: TRBD1
CDR3 DNA: TGTGCCAGCAGTCTACACCTGGGACAGGGGACCTACGAGCAGTACTTC
CDR3 protein: CASSLHLGQGTYEQYF

V gene: TRBV27
clone size: NA
J gene: TRBJ2-7
D gene: NA
CDR3 DNA: TGTGCCAGCAGTTGGCGGATGGCGGGCGAGCAGTACTTC
CDR3 protein: CASSWRMAGEQYF

V gene: TRBV29-1
clone size: NA
J gene: TRBJ2-7
D gene: NA
CDR3 DNA: TGCAGCGTCCAAACGTGGGGGCAGGATGGCTACGAGCGGTACTTC
CDR3 protein: CSVQTWGQDGYERYF

V gene: TRBV7-2
clone size: NA
J gene: TRBJ2-6
D gene: TRBD1
CDR3 DNA: TGTGCCAGCAGCCAACGTGGGACAGACTTCCCCTCTGGGGCCAACGTCCTGACTTTC
CDR3 protein: CASSQRGTDFPSGANVLTF

V gene: TRBV6-5
clone size: NA
J gene: TRBJ1-3
D gene: NA
CDR3 DNA: TGTGCCAGCAGTTCGACAGTTGGAAACACCATATATTTT
CDR3 protein: CASSSTVGNTIYF

V gene: TRBV4-1
clone size: NA
J gene: TRBJ2-7
D gene: NA
CDR3 DNA: TGCGCCAGCAGCCTCTGGGCAGGCAACTACGAGCAGTACTTC
CDR3 protein: CASSLWAGNYEQYF